Below, one TCR beta chain is given with its context. Its antigen is unidentified. The data originate from a study of CD8 T cells in ankylosing spondylitis. General study results and limits: Relatively rare in peripheral blood, disease-linked clones were also CD8+.

TCRdb fed the 5' RACE reads into MiXCR, producing one record per CDR3 protein. Among roughly 150,000 distinct CDR3 sequences, 25% to 35% were seen once, and the ten largest hold 6%. Sequences were obtained from synovial fluid, either unsorted or a sorted T cell fraction (not recorded which). The source is a male donor with ankylosing spondylitis.

The CDR3 loop reads CSALPKRPFLNEQFF. The CDR3 region has the DNA TGCAGTGCTTTACCAAAAAGGCCTTTTCTCAATGAGCAGTTCTTC. This chain joins TRBV20-1 and TRBJ2-1; D is ambiguous. The CDR3 is 15 residues long. Germline V gene data show CDR1 as DFQATT and CDR2 as SNEGSKA (reference sequence). V was clipped by 5 bases and J by 6 bases, with 20 bases between them.